What follows are 3 T cell receptor beta chains derived from one specimen sequenced in a study of T-cell reconstitution after alpha-beta-depleted transplantation in children. Unique molecular identifiers were used to barcode this TCRbeta library. A single record per CDR3 protein comes from TCRdb applying MiXCR to the PCR reads. The sample contains roughly 160,000 distinct CDR3 sequences, around 10% of which appear only once. The sample was PBMCs, taken before TCRalphabeta/CD19-depleted stem cell transplant. These receptors were taken from a boy aged 2 to 10 with acute myeloid leukemia, due to receive a stem cell transplant.

As concerns this clonotype: A read error may account for a junction end that differs from germline. This rearrangement joins TRBV10-2 to TRBJ2-1, with TRBD2 matching 9 bases. Per the germline V gene, CDR1 is WSHSY and CDR2 is SAAADI. The CDR3 sequence is 15 residues long. CDR3 bases: TGCGCCAGCAGAGATGGGGCTAGCGGGAACATGTGGCGAGTCTTC. This translates into CASRDGASGNMWRVF.

This clonotype was found many times. The rearrangement links TRBV20-1 to TRBJ2-7, with 10 bases lining up with TRBD2. This CDR3 comprises 15 residues. The trim removed 1 base at V and 3 bases at J, leaving 6 bases unmatched. Germline V gives CDR1 DFQATT, CDR2 SNEGSKA (reference sequence). CDR3 region: CSARVPSGSFYEQYF. In DNA, the CDR3 is TGCAGTGCTAGAGTACCTAGCGGGAGCTTCTACGAGCAGTACTTC.

In this sample, this clonotype turned up many times. The chain carries TRBV15 and TRBJ1-2; D is possibly TRBD1 (5 bases). The CDR3 covers 16 residues. V was trimmed by 0 bases and J by 4 bases, leaving 15 bases between them. Per germline, CDR1 LNHNV and CDR2 YYDKDF (reference sequence). This CDR3 reads CATSRETVPDPYGYTF. CDR3 in DNA: TGTGCCACCAGCAGAGAGACAGTCCCAGACCCCTATGGCTACACCTTC.